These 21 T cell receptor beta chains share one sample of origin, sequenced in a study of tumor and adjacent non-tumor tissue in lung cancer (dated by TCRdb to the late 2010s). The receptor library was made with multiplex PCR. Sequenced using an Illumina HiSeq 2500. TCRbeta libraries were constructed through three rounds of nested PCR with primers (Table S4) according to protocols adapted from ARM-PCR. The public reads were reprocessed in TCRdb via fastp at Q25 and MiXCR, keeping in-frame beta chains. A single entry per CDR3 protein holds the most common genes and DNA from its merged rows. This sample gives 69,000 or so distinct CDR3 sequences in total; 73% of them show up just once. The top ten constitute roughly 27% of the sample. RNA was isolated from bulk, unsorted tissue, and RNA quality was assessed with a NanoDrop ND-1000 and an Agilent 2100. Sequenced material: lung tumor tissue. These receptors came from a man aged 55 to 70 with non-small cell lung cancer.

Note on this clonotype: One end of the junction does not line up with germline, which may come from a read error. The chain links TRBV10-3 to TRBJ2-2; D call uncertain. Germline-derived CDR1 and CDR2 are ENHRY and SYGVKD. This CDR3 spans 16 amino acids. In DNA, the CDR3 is TGTTCCATCAGTGAGTCGAGGCGGACGAACACCGGAGAGCTGTTTTTT. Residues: CSISESRRTNTGELFF.

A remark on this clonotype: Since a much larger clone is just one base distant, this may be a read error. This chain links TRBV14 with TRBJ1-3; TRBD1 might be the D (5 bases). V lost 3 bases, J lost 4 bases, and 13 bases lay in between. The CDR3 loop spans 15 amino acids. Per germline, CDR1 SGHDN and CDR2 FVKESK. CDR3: CASSQRAGPGNTIYF. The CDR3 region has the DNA TGTGCCAGCAGCCAGAGGGCAGGGCCGGGAAACACCATATATTTT.

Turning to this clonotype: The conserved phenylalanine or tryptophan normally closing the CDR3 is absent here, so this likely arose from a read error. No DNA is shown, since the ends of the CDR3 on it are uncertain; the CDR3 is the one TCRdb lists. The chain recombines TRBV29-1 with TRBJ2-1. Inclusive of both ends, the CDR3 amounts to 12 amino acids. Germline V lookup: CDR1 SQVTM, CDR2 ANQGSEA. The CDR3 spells CSVDRQIGEQFL.

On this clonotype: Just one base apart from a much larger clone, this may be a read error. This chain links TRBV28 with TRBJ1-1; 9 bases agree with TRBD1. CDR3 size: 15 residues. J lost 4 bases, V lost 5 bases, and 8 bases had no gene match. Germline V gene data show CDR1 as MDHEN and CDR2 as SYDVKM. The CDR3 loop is CASSPPGQGSTEAFF. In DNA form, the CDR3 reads TGTGCCAGCAGTCCCCCAGGACAGGGGTCCACTGAAGCTTTCTTT.

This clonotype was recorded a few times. Here the CDR3 reads CASSSQPTGANVLTF. The CDR3 DNA is TGTGCCAGCAGCTCACAGCCCACTGGGGCCAACGTCCTGACTTTC. The J gene is TRBJ2-6, the V gene TRBV7-9; D is ambiguous. There are 15 residues in the CDR3. CDR1 is SEHNR, CDR2 FQNEAQ, per germline (reference sequence). With 4 bases removed from V and 2 bases from J, the gap between germline ends came to 9 bases.

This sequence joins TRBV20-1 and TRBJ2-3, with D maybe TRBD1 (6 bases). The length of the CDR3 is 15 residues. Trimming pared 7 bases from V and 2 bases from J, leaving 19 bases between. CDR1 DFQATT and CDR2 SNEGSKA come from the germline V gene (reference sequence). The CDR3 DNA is TGCAGTGTTGGGGACAATGTCGGGGCCACAGATACGCAGTATTTT. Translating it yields CSVGDNVGATDTQYF.

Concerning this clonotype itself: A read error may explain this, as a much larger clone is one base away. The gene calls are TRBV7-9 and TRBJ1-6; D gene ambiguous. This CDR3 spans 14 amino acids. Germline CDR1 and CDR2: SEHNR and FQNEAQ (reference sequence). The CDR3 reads CASNLGGDHTPLHF. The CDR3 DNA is TGTGCCAGCAACTTAGGCGGCGACCACACACCCCTCCACTTT. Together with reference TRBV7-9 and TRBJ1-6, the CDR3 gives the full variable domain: DTGVSQNPRHKITKRGQNVTFRCDPISEHNRLYWYRQTLGQGPEFLTYFQNEAQLEKSRLLSDRFSAERPKGSFSTLEIQRTEQGDSAMYLCASNLGGDHTPLHFGNGTRLTVT.

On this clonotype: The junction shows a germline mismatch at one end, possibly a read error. DNA for the CDR3: TGTGCCAGCAGCTTGGGGAGGGCTGGGGCCAACATCCTGACTTTC. Translation: CASSLGRAGANILTF. The gene calls are TRBV5-4 and TRBJ2-6; the D gene is possibly TRBD2 (6 bases). Germline V gives CDR1 SGHNT, CDR2 YYREEE (reference sequence). The CDR3 contains 15 residues.

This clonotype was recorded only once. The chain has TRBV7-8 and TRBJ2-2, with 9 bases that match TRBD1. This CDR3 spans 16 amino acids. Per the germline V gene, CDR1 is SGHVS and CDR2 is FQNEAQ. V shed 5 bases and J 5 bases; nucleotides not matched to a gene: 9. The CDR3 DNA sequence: TGTGCCAGCAGCAACTCGGGACAGGGACATACCGGGGAGCTGTTTTTT. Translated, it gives CASSNSGQGHTGELFF.

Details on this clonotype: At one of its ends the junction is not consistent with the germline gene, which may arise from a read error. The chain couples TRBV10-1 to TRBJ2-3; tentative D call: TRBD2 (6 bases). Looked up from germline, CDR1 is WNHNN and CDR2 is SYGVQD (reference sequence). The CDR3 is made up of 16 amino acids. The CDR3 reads CPSSDLEAGITDTQYF. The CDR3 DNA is TGCCCCAGCAGTGACCTCGAGGCGGGAATCACAGATACGCAGTATTTT.

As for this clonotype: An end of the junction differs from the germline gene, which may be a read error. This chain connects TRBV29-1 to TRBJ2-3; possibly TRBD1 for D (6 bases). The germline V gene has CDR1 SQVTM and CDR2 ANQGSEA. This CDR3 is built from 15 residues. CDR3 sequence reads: CSVESGATGTYTQYF. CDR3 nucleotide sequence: TGCAGCGTTGAGTCCGGGGCGACAGGCACATATACGCAGTATTTT.

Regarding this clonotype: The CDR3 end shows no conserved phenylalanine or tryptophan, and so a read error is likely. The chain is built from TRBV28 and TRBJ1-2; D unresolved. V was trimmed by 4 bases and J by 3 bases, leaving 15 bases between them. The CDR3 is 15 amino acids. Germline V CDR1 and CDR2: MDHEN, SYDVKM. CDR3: CASSSNSGKYYGYTI. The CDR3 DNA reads TGTGCCAGCAGTTCCAATTCGGGGAAGTACTATGGCTACACCATC.

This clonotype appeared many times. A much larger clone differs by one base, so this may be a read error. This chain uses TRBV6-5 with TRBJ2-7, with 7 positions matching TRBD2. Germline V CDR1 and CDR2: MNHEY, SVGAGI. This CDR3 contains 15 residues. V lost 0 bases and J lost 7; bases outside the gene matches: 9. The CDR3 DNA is TGTGCCAGCAGTTACTCGAGGCGGGAGAAGGAAGAGCAGTACTTC. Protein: CASSYSRREKEEQYF.

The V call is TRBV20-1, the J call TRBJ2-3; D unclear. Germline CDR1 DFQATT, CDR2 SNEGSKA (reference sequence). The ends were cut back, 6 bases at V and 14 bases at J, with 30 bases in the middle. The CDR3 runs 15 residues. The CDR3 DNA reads TGCAGTGCATCTGCCGGACCTATGATCACAGATACGATGTATTTT. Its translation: CSASAGPMITDTMYF.

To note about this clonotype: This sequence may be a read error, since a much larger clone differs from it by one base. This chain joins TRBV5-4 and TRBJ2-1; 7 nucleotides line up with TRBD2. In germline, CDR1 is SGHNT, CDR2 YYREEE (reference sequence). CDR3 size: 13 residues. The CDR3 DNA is TGTGTCAGCAGCTTGATAGCGGGCAATGAGCAGTTCTTC. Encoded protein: CVSSLIAGNEQFF.

The chain's CDR3 is CASSVSSSKNIQYF. As DNA, the CDR3 is TGCGCCAGCAGCGTTTCGAGTTCCAAAAACATTCAGTACTTC. This chain uses TRBV5-1 with TRBJ2-4; D uncertain. The CDR3 is 14 amino acids. CDR1 and CDR2 from the germline V gene are SGHRS and YFSETQ. Trimming shortened V by 4 bases and J by 2 bases, and 10 bases separated the two germline ends.

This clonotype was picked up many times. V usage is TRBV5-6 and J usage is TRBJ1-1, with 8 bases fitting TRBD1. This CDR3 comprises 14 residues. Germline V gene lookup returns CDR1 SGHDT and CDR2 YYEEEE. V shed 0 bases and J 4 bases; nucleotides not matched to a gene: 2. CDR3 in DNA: TGTGCCAGCAGCTTGGGACAGGGGACCACTGAAGCTTTCTTT. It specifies CASSLGQGTTEAFF.

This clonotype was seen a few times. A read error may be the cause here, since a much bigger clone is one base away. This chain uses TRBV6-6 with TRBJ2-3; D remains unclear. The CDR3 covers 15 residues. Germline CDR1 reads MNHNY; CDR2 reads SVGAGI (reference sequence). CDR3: CVSKDTDSSTDTQYF. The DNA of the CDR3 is TGTGTCAGCAAGGATACAGATTCTAGCACAGATACGCAGTATTTT.

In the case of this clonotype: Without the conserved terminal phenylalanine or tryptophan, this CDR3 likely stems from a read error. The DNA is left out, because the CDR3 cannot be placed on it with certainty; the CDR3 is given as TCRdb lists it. CDR3 region: CASSASGPNNEQLI. This rearrangement joins TRBV6-1 to TRBJ2-1; TRBD2 is taken as the D call from the table, unchecked against the DNA. The germline V gene has CDR1 MNHNS and CDR2 SASEGT. The CDR3 region is 14 residues in length, termini included.

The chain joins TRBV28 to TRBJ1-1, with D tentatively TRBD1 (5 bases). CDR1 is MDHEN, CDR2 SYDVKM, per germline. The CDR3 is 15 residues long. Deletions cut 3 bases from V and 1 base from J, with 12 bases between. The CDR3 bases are TGTGCCAGCAGTTTTCCATCTGGGGCGAACACTGAAGCTTTCTTT. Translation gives CASSFPSGANTEAFF.

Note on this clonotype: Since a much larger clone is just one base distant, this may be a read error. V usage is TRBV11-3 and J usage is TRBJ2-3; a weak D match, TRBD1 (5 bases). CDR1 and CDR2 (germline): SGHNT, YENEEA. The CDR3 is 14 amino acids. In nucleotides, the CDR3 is TGTGCCAGCAGATTGCGTCAGCCAACAGGTACGCAGTATTTT. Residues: CASRLRQPTGTQYF.